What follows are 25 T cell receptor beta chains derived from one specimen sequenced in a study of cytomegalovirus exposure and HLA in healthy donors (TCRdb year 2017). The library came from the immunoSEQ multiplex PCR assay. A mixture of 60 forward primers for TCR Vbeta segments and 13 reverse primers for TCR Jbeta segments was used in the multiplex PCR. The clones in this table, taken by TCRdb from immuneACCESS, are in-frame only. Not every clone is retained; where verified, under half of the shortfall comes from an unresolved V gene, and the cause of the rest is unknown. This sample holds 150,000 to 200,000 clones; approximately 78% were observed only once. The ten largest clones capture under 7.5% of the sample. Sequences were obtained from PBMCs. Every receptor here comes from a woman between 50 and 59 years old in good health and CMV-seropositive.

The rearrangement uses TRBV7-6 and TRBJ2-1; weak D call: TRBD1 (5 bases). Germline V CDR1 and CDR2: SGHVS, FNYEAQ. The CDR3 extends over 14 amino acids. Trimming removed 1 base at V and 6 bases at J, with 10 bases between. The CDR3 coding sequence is TGTGCCAGCAGCTTAGTAGGGGTTCCCAATGAGCAGTTCTTC. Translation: CASSLVGVPNEQFF. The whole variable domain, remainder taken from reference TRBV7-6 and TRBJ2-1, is GAGVSQSPRYKVTKRGQDVALRCDPISGHVSLYWYRQALGQGPEFLTYFNYEAQQDKSGLPNDRFSAERPEGSISTLTIQRTEQRDSAMYRCASSLVGVPNEQFFGPGTRLTVL.

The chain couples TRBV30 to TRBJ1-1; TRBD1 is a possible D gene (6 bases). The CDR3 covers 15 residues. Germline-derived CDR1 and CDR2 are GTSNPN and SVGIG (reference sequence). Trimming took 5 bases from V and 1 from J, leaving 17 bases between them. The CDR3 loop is CAWQEANRENTEAFF. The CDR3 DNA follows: TGTGCCTGGCAGGAAGCCAACAGGGAGAACACTGAAGCTTTCTTT. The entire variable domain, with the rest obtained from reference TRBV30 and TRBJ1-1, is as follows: SQTIHQWPATLVQPVGSPLSLECTVEGTSNPNLYWYRQAAGRGLQLLFYSVGIGQISSEVPQNLSASRPQDRQFILSSKKLLLSDSGFYLCAWQEANRENTEAFFGQGTRLTVV.

The CDR3 bases are TGCGCCAGCAGTGAGTCAAGCGGGAGGTACAATGAGCAGTTCTTC. The encoded protein is CASSESSGRYNEQFF. The chain has TRBV10-1 and TRBJ2-1, with 9 bases that match TRBD2. V shed 0 bases and J 4 bases; nucleotides not matched to a gene: 1. The CDR3 length is 15 residues. Germline V lookup: CDR1 WNHNN, CDR2 SYGVQD (reference sequence).

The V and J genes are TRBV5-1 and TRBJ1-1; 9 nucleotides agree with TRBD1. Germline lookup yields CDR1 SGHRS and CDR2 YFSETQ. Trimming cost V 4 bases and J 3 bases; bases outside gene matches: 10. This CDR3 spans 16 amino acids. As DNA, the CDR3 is TGCGCCAGCAGCCCGGGGGACAGGGAAATGGACACTGAAGCTTTCTTT. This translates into CASSPGDREMDTEAFF.

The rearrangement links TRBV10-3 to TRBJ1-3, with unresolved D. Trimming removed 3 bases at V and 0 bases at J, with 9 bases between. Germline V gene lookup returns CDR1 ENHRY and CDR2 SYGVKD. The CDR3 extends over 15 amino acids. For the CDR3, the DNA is TGTGCCATCAGTGATGAACAGAGCTCTGGAAACACCATATATTTT. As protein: CAISDEQSSGNTIYF.

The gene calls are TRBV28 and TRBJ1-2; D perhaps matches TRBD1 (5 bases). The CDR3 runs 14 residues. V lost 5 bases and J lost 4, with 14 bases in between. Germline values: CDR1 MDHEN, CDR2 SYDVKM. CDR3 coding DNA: TGTGCCAGCAGTAGTTTCAGGGTTGGCTATGGCTACACCTTC. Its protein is CASSSFRVGYGYTF.

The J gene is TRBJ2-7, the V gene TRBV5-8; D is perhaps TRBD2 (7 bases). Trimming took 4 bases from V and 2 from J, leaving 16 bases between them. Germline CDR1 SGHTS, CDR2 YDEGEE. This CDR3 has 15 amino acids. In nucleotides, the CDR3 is TGTGCCAGCAGCCCGGGAGGTTGGGACACCTACGAGCAGTACTTC. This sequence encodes CASSPGGWDTYEQYF.

As DNA, the CDR3 is TGTGCCTGGACCCATCCTAACTACAATGAGCAGTTCTTC. Encoded protein: CAWTHPNYNEQFF. The rearrangement uses TRBV30 and TRBJ2-1; D not certain. The germline CDR1 and CDR2 sequences are GTSNPN and SVGIG (reference sequence). The ends were cut back, 4 bases at V and 3 bases at J, with 10 bases in the middle. This CDR3 has 13 amino acids. The full variable domain, rest sourced from reference TRBV30 and TRBJ2-1, is SQTIHQWPATLVQPVGSPLSLECTVEGTSNPNLYWYRQAAGRGLQLLFYSVGIGQISSEVPQNLSASRPQDRQFILSSKKLLLSDSGFYLCAWTHPNYNEQFFGPGTRLTVL.

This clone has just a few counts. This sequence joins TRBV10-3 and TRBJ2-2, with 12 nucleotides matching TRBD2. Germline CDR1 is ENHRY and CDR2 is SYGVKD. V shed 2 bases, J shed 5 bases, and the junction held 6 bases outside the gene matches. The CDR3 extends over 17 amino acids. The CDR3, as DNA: TGTGCCATCAGTGAGGCTAGCGGGAGGGCCGGGACCGGGGAGCTGTTTTTT. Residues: CAISEASGRAGTGELFF.

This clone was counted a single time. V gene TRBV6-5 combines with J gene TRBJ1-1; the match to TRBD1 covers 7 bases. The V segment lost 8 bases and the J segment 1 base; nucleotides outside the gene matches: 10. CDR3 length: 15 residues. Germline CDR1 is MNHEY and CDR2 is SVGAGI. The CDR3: CASSKGGPGNTEAFF. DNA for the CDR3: TGTGCCAGCTCTAAAGGGGGCCCTGGGAACACTGAAGCTTTCTTT.

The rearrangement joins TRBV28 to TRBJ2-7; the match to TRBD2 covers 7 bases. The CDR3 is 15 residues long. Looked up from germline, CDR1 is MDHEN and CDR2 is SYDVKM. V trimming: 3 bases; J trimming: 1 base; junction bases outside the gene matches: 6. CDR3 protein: CASSFLGGSSYEQYF. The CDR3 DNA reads TGTGCCAGCAGTTTTCTCGGCGGGAGTTCCTACGAGCAGTACTTC.

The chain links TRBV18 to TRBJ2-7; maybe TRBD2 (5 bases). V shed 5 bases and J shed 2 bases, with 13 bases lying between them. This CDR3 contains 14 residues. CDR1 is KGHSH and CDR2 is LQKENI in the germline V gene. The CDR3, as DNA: TGTGCCAGCTCAGCGCCGGGATTTCCCTACGAGCAGTACTTC. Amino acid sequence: CASSAPGFPYEQYF.

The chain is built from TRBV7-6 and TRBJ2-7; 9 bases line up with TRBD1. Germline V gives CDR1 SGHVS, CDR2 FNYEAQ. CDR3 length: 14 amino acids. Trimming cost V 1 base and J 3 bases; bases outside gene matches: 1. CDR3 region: CASSLVDRGYEQYF. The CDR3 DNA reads TGTGCCAGCAGCTTAGTGGACAGGGGCTACGAGCAGTACTTC.

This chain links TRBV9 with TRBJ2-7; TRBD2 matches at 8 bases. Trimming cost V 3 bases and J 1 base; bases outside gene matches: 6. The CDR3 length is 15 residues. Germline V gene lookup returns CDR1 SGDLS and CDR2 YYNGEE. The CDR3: CASSEGLADSYEQYF. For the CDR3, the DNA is TGTGCCAGCAGCGAAGGACTAGCTGATTCCTACGAGCAGTACTTC.

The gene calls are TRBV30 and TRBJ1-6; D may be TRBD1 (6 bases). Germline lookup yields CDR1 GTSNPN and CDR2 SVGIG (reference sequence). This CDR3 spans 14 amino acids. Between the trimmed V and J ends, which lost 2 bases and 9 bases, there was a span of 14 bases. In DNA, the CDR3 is TGTGCCTGGAGTTTGGCGGGGGGCTTTTCACCCCTCCACTTT. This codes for CAWSLAGGFSPLHF.

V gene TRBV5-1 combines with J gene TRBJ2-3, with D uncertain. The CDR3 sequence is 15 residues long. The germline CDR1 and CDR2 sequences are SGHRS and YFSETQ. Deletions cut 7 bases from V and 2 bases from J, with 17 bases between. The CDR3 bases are TGCGCCAGCCGTCCGTTAACTTTTCCCACAGATACGCAGTATTTT. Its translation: CASRPLTFPTDTQYF.

The CDR3 DNA follows: TGCGCCAGCAGCCGCGACAGGGGAGAGACCCAGTACTTC. Translation gives CASSRDRGETQYF. This chain joins TRBV4-3 and TRBJ2-5; 8 bases are shared with TRBD1. The CDR3 runs to 13 residues. With V trimmed by 4 bases and J by 4 bases, 2 bases remained unmatched. Germline V gene sequence: CDR1 LGHNA, CDR2 YSLEER.

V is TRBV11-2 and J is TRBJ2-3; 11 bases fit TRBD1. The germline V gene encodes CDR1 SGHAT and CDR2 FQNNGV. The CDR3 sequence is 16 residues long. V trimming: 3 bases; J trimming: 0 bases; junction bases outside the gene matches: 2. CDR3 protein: CASSLDRGLSTDTQYF. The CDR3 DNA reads TGTGCCAGCAGCTTGGACAGGGGGCTCAGCACAGATACGCAGTATTTT.

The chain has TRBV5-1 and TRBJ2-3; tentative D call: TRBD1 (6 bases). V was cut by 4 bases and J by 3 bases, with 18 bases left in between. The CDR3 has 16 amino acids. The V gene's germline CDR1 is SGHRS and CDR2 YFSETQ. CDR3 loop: CASSPGYGRGTDTQYF. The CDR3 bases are TGCGCCAGCAGCCCCGGATACGGCAGGGGAACAGATACGCAGTATTTT.

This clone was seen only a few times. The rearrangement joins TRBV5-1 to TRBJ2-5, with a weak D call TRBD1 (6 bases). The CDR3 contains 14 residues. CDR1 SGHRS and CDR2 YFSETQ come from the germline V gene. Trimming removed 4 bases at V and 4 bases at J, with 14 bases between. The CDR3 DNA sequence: TGCGCCAGCAGCACGGGGACATCGCTAGAGACCCAGTACTTC. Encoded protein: CASSTGTSLETQYF.

In nucleotides, the CDR3 is TGTGCCAGCAGCCAATCAGGCAGGGAAAGAACAGATACGCAGTATTTT. Amino acids: CASSQSGRERTDTQYF. The rearrangement uses TRBV16 and TRBJ2-3, with TRBD1 as a possible D gene (5 bases). The CDR3 has 16 residues. V gave up 0 bases and J gave up 3 bases, with 13 bases separating them. Per the germline V gene, CDR1 is KGHSY and CDR2 is FQNENV.

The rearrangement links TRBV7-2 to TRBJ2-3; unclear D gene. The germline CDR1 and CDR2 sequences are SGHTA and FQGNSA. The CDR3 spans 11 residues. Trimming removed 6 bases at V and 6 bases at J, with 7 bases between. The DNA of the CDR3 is TGTGCCAGCAGACTAACTGATACGCAGTATTTT. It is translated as CASRLTDTQYF.

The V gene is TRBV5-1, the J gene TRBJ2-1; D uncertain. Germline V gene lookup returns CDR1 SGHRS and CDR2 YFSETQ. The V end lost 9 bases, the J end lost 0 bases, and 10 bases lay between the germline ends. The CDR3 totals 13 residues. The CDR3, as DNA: TGCGCCACCTCGATGAGCTCCTACAATGAGCAGTTCTTC. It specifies CATSMSSYNEQFF.

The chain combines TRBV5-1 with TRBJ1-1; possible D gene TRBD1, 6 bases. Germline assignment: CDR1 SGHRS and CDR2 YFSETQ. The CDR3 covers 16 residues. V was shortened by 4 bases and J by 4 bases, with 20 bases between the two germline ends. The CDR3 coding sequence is TGCGCCAGCAGCCCCCTCGGGGGGGCTAAGGGCACTGAAGCTTTCTTT. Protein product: CASSPLGGAKGTEAFF. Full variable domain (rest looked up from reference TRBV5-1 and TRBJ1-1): KAGVTQTPRYLIKTRGQQVTLSCSPISGHRSVSWYQQTPGQGLQFLFEYFSETQRNKGNFPGRFSGRQFSNSRSEMNVSTLELGDSALYLCASSPLGGAKGTEAFFGQGTRLTVV.

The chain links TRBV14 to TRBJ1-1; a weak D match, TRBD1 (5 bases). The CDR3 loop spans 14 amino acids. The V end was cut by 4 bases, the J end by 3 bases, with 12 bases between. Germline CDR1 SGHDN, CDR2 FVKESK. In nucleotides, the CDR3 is TGTGCCAGCAGCCCCGGGGGAGGGGACACTGAAGCTTTCTTT. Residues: CASSPGGGDTEAFF.